This T cell receptor beta chain stems from a study of cytomegalovirus exposure and HLA in healthy donors (dated by TCRdb to 2016 to 2017). For context, the study as a whole: In an earlier analysis of some 550 of the donors, 276 Gb of sequence data and 120 million or so unique TCR beta sequences from about 190 million T cells were reported. A later analysis re-analyzed previously published TCR beta repertoires from 666 donors and added high-resolution HLA genotyping to study TCR occurrence patterns. The study was designed to test whether signatures of past pathogen exposure could be identified by cataloging public T cell receptors. Genome-wide SNP genotypes for about 65% of the 666 donors were used in a later genetic analysis, which treated that subset as a discovery cohort. In the later analysis, no new phenotypic data were used to find candidate immune exposures; instead, reliance was placed on TCR beta sequences and their occurrence across donors. HLA typing covered class I and class II loci at four-digit resolution. Every discovery cohort repertoire had been produced on one sequencing platform. Alongside the repertoire data, information on donor age, sex, ethnicity and CMV serostatus was compiled. A handful of DR-DQ haplotypes were handled as single units for association and clustering because linkage in the cohort was strong. Typing coverage differed by locus: A, B, C, DRB1 and DQB1 were typed in roughly 629-630 donors, DQA1 in about 510, DPA1 in 600 to 610, and DPB1 in 450 to 490. The genetic ancestry cluster associated with self-reported Caucasian donors included 70% to 85% of the roughly 360 genotyped donors. The study profiled the T cell repertoires of more than 500 subjects by immunosequencing and related them to cytomegalovirus serostatus. On average, 235,054 unique TCR beta nucleotide sequences were sequenced per donor among some 420 genotyped donors of the cohort, with 15% to 20% of those sequences being non-productive. The study combined high-throughput TCR immunosequencing, statistical association of individual TCRs with disease status, and machine learning to predict cytomegalovirus infection status. A separate validation cohort of about 110 different subjects was used in addition to the 666-subject first cohort. To decide whether each TCR beta V gene segment behaved as functional or pseudogenic, an earlier analysis of fewer than 750 of the donors relied on high-throughput TCR beta sequencing. Roughly 300 gigabases of sequencing data and tens of millions of unique TCR sequences were included in an early release covering roughly 700 HLA-typed donors.

The library relied on the immunoSEQ multiplex PCR assay. For the multiplex PCR, a mixture combining 60 forward primers for TCR Vbeta segments and 13 reverse primers for TCR Jbeta segments was used. The CDR3 region of rearranged TCR beta genes was amplified from genomic DNA by a multiplex PCR assay. The Illumina HiSeq System was used to sequence the amplified TCR beta libraries as 87-base-pair reads. As for the original processing: In a later analysis, some 80 million unique TCR beta chains were counted across the 690 or so repertoires, and approximately 11 million of these chains were shared by at least two donors. A nearest-neighbor algorithm error-corrected the raw reads and collapsed the reads into unique sequences, merging closely related sequences to remove PCR and sequencing errors. To assign V, D and J gene segments, CDR3 sequences were aligned to IMGT reference sequences. Each retained sequence needed at least a six-nucleotide match to both a V gene segment and a J gene segment. Rearrangements were called productive when the CDR3 lacked stop codons and stayed in frame with V and J; all others were non-productive. Following IMGT convention, CDR3 was defined as the stretch from the second conserved V-encoded cysteine up to the conserved J-encoded phenylalanine. In an earlier analysis of some 550 of the donors, sequences lacking an unambiguous match to a single V gene segment were excluded. In an earlier analysis of several hundred of the donors, V segments were called functional above 56.7% productive rearrangements and were called segregating when the between-donor standard deviation exceeded 5%. A statistical classification framework was built to diagnose cytomegalovirus status from the catalog of TCR beta chain sequences. In a later analysis, V and J genes were assigned by comparing TCR nucleotide sequences against IMGT/GENE-DB human TR gene sequences. A later analysis assigned CDR3 sequences and most-parsimonious VDJ recombination scenarios with the TCRdist pipeline. In a later analysis, every TCR beta chain was defined by the combination of its CDR3 amino acid sequence and its V-gene family, and reads without a unique V-gene family were dropped. In a later analysis, fewer than 650 highly shared, low-generation-probability nucleotide sequences were removed to address suspected cross-contamination and a sequencing artifact. In a later analysis, a clonal expansion index was calculated for each public chain from normalized within-repertoire ranks of inferred template counts. In a later analysis, generation probabilities were computed with a VDJ recombination model fitted to out-of-frame rearrangements, and the resulting probabilities were checked against IGoR. A later analysis scored TCR-TCR, TCR-HLA and TCR-CMV co-occurrence with hypergeometric tests, applying a repertoire-size bias correction to TCR pairs. In a later analysis, false discovery rates were estimated by permuting HLA or CMV assignments 20 times. In a later analysis, co-occurring TCRs were grouped using DBSCAN, and TCRdist sequence similarity was added for clustering within HLA-allele-positive subsets. Repertoires with fewer than 30,000 or more than 120,000 public chains were left out of co-occurrence clustering, as were about 5 repertoires with anomalous nucleotide sharing. Held by TCRdb, this immuneACCESS table contains in-frame sequences only and omits some clones. Under half of the omission traces to an unresolved V gene where checked; the cause of the rest is unknown. The D gene and trimming were derived from the DNA, and the V and J assignments and clone size from that table. The sample data list over 95,000 clones, and around three quarters of these were observed just once. The top ten clonotypes cover about 2% of the sample.

A word on this clone: This receptor's antigen is unknown. Per-nucleotide qualities are absent, and no much larger clonotype sits a single base away.

In total, roughly 710 healthy bone marrow donors made up the cohort. Cohort members were all nominally healthy when sampled, although unrecorded immune exposures were likely present. The donor was CMV seronegative and belonged to the group of 320 or so seronegative cohort members. A peripheral blood sample was provided by each donor, and peripheral blood mononuclear cells were used for TCR beta sequencing. The Qiagen DNeasy Blood Extraction Kit was used to extract genomic DNA from the blood cell samples. The CDR1 and CDR2 encoded by the germline V gene are SGHDT and YYEEEE. From cysteine to phenylalanine, the CDR3 is 14 amino acids long. Left in the record is the CDR3 DNA by itself, 42 bases read in frame from the first base. Trimming takes 1 base from V and 1 base from J, and the germline ends sit 8 bases apart. The paper's findings and limits, for the study overall: Strong co-occurrence of HLA alleles, especially DR and DQ, made assigning TCR associations to individual alleles difficult. Linkage disequilibrium might explain the correlated functional status among segregating V segments, but an unknown experimental factor could not be excluded. An association between a missense DCLRE1C variant and V-gene and J-gene trimming of TCR beta chains was found in a later genetic analysis and replicated in an independent cohort. Most TCR sequences were seen in very few donors, while some public TCRs were found in many individuals. For the cohort, immune exposure information was limited to CMV serostatus. Most CMV-associated TCR beta chains appeared to be HLA-restricted in a later analysis, and the HLA associations seemed to be driven largely by CMV exposure. The classifier was reported to diagnose cytomegalovirus status with high specificity and sensitivity in both the original cohort and the validation cohort. The presence/absence analyses assumed that sequencing depth was roughly uniform across donors, and that assumption may not be true. A later analysis found that HLA-associated TCR beta chains were more clonally expanded and had lower generation probabilities than equally common non-associated chains. In vitro tests confirmed that a few of the cytomegalovirus-associated TCR beta chains recognize cytomegalovirus antigens. Only TCR beta chains were sequenced in this cohort, and the absence of alpha or paired-chain data limited detectable features. Compared with the roughly 710-donor mean, donors in an Asian-associated ancestry cluster had fewer N-insertions in productive TCRs, according to a later genetic analysis. In a later analysis, the rate of TCR association differed among HLA loci, with DRB1 alleles having the most associated TCRs and HLA-C alleles having the fewest. The authors suggested that the approach could potentially be generalized to other disease states and immunological phenotypes. Specific HLA alleles were associated with 15,000 to 20,000 TCR beta sequences at a false discovery rate of 0.05 in a later analysis. Because HLA typing was unavailable for some donors at each locus, only the typed subset was used in association tests. The earlier analysis of approximately 540 of the donors excluded approximately 15 rarely observed V segments, including chromosome 9 orphons, because counts were too low. The study gave a list of 150 to 200 TCR beta chains associated with cytomegalovirus. In an earlier analysis of some 640 of the donors, most TCR beta V segments were observed in productive rearrangements about 90% or about 30% of the time, broadly matching IMGT annotations. A group of highly shared sequence variants was considered likely to be a technical artifact of the sequencing pipeline. Because the 87-base-pair reads could not distinguish some IMGT-functional V segments, including TRBV6-2 and TRBV6-3, those segments were excluded. A further reported finding was that TCR beta sequences accurately predicted the HLA-A and HLA-B alleles for most subjects in the first cohort. According to a later analysis, parvovirus B19, influenza, CMV and Epstein-Barr virus appeared linked to several top co-occurrence clusters.

The source material was PBMCs. Recombination connected TRBV5-6 to TRBJ1-1; there is no confident call for the D gene. The receptor was isolated from a man aged 40-55 years in good health and CMV-seronegative. The base sequence is TGTGCCAGCAGCTTGACAGATTGGAACACTGAAGCTTTCTTT. It encodes CASSLTDWNTEAFF.